The 13 T cell receptor beta chains below all came from one sample that was sequenced in a study of beta chain features in type 1 diabetes. Study results and limitations: TCRB CDR3s were moderately but significantly shorter in Type 1 diabetes patients in all four CD4+ subsets.

Investigators reverse transcribed all isolated RNA, so they sequenced expressed TCRB transcripts. Data came from immunoSEQ multiplex PCR; TCRdb stores just in-frame clones and leaves some out. Here the sample spans more than 120,000 clones, about an eighth being singletons. These receptors have no identified antigens. Sequenced input: central memory CD4+ T cells from blood. These receptors all stem from a man between 18 and 35 years old with type 1 diabetes.

This chain links TRBV28 with TRBJ1-6; a weak D match, TRBD1 (6 bases). Trimming left V 5 bases short and J 3 bases short, with 11 bases between. Germline CDR1 is MDHEN and CDR2 is SYDVKM. The CDR3 runs to 15 residues. The CDR3 here is CASSKDSLYNSPLHF. The CDR3 DNA reads TGTGCCAGCAGTAAGGACAGTCTCTATAATTCACCCCTCCACTTT. Variable domain in full (rest from reference TRBV28 and TRBJ1-6): DVKVTQSSRYLVKRTGEKVFLECVQDMDHENMFWYRQDPGLGLRLIYFSYDVKMKEKGDIPEGYSVSREKKERFSLILESASTNQTSMYLCASSKDSLYNSPLHFGNGTRLTVT.

The sample holds a few counts of this clone. The chain recombines TRBV6-6 with TRBJ1-6, with a possible D match to TRBD1 (6 bases). The CDR3 loop spans 15 amino acids. The germline CDR1 and CDR2 sequences are MNHNY and SVGAGI (reference sequence). The V gene lost 5 bases and the J gene lost 7 bases, with 15 bases spanning the gap. CDR3 bases: TGTGCCAGCAGTCTATCAGGGGCGGACAATTCACCCCTCCACTTT. It is translated as CASSLSGADNSPLHF.

The genes are TRBV2 and TRBJ2-7, with D tentatively TRBD1 (6 bases). The CDR3 totals 13 residues. V was shortened by 10 bases and J by 3 bases, with 16 bases between the two germline ends. Germline V CDR1 and CDR2: SNHLY, FYNNEI. CDR3 sequence reads: CATLRDTYYEQYF. The CDR3 nucleotides read TGTGCCACCCTCAGGGACACTTACTACGAGCAGTACTTC.

In its sample, this clone was seen many times. The genes are TRBV18 and TRBJ1-4; D might be TRBD1 (5 bases). The CDR3 has 12 amino acids. Trimming left V 3 bases short and J 7 bases short, with 6 bases between. Germline assignment: CDR1 KGHSH and CDR2 LQKENI. This CDR3 reads CASSPGGEKLFF. The DNA of the CDR3 is TGTGCCAGCTCACCCGGGGGTGAAAAACTGTTTTTT.

The chain links TRBV18 to TRBJ1-3; D is unresolved. Between the trimmed V and J ends, which lost 6 bases and 0 bases, there was a span of 6 bases. From germline, CDR1 is KGHSH and CDR2 LQKENI. The CDR3 extends over 13 amino acids. The CDR3 loop is CASSTSSGNTIYF. The CDR3 coding sequence is TGTGCCAGCTCGACTAGCTCTGGAAACACCATATATTTT.

This clone appeared a few times. CDR3 nucleotide sequence: TGCGCCAGCAGCTCCAACCAAGAGACCCAGTACTTC. It translates to CASSSNQETQYF. This chain links TRBV5-1 with TRBJ2-5; D gene unclear. Germline V CDR1 and CDR2: SGHRS, YFSETQ. CDR3 length: 12 amino acids. Between the trimmed V and J ends, which lost 3 bases and 0 bases, there was a span of 3 bases.

The chain couples TRBV30 to TRBJ1-5; D gene unclear. The CDR3 extends over 13 amino acids. From germline, CDR1 is GTSNPN and CDR2 SVGIG (reference sequence). Trimming took 0 bases from V and 5 from J, leaving 8 bases between them. The CDR3: CAWSVGNYQPQHF. In DNA form, the CDR3 reads TGTGCCTGGAGTGTAGGGAATTATCAGCCCCAGCATTTT.

Regarding this clone: Given a much more abundant clone one base away, this may be a read error. Other DNA sequences in the same sample also yield this CDR3. This chain joins TRBV6-5 and TRBJ2-3; D not certain. CDR3 size: 11 residues. Per the germline V gene, CDR1 is MNHEY and CDR2 is SVGAGI. The V gene lost 2 bases and the J gene lost 4 bases, with 1 base spanning the gap. The CDR3 sequence: CASSYADTQYF. As DNA, the CDR3 is TGTGCCAGCAGTTACGCAGATACGCAGTATTTT.

The chain links TRBV5-1 to TRBJ2-7; a weak D match, TRBD1 (5 bases). CDR3 length: 13 residues. Trimming removed 2 bases from V and 1 base from J, with 7 bases in between. In germline, CDR1 is SGHRS, CDR2 YFSETQ. The CDR3 sequence is CASSFQGSYEQYF. The CDR3 DNA reads as TGCGCCAGCAGCTTCCAGGGTTCCTACGAGCAGTACTTC. Filled out from reference TRBV5-1 and TRBJ2-7, the complete variable domain reads KAGVTQTPRYLIKTRGQQVTLSCSPISGHRSVSWYQQTPGQGLQFLFEYFSETQRNKGNFPGRFSGRQFSNSRSEMNVSTLELGDSALYLCASSFQGSYEQYFGPGTRLTVT.

This clone was observed a handful of times. The rearrangement links TRBV5-6 to TRBJ1-1; 8 bases map to TRBD1. This CDR3 is built from 14 residues. Germline CDR1 reads SGHDT; CDR2 reads YYEEEE. J lost 4 bases, V lost 5 bases, and 7 bases had no gene match. CDR3 loop: CASSPTGVGTEAFF. The CDR3 nucleotides are TGTGCCAGCAGTCCGACAGGGGTAGGCACTGAAGCTTTCTTT.

This clone has only a few counts. The chain has TRBV5-4 and TRBJ2-1, with D perhaps matching TRBD1 (6 bases). The CDR3 length is 13 residues. Germline CDR1 and CDR2: SGHNT and YYREEE (reference sequence). Trimming cost V 3 bases and J 4 bases, with 8 bases left between them. The CDR3 DNA follows: TGTGCCAGCAGCTGGGACATATACAATGAGCAGTTCTTC. Its protein product is CASSWDIYNEQFF.

V is TRBV10-3 and J is TRBJ1-1; D is perhaps TRBD1 (6 bases). Germline CDR1 reads ENHRY; CDR2 reads SYGVKD. V was shortened by 2 bases and J by 1 base, with 8 bases between the two germline ends. The CDR3 covers 14 residues. As DNA, the CDR3 is TGTGCCATCAGTGAGGGACAGCCGAACACTGAAGCTTTCTTT. Translated: CAISEGQPNTEAFF.

This clone has a handful of counts. The chain employs TRBV30 and TRBJ2-2; possibly TRBD1 for D (5 bases). Germline values: CDR1 GTSNPN, CDR2 SVGIG (reference sequence). With 4 bases removed from V and 0 bases from J, the gap between germline ends came to 6 bases. This CDR3 is 13 amino acids long. CDR3 amino acids: CAWTGSNTGELFF. For the CDR3, the DNA is TGTGCCTGGACAGGGTCGAACACCGGGGAGCTGTTTTTT. Supplemented by reference TRBV30 and TRBJ2-2, the full variable domain reads SQTIHQWPATLVQPVGSPLSLECTVEGTSNPNLYWYRQAAGRGLQLLFYSVGIGQISSEVPQNLSASRPQDRQFILSSKKLLLSDSGFYLCAWTGSNTGELFFGEGSRLTVL.